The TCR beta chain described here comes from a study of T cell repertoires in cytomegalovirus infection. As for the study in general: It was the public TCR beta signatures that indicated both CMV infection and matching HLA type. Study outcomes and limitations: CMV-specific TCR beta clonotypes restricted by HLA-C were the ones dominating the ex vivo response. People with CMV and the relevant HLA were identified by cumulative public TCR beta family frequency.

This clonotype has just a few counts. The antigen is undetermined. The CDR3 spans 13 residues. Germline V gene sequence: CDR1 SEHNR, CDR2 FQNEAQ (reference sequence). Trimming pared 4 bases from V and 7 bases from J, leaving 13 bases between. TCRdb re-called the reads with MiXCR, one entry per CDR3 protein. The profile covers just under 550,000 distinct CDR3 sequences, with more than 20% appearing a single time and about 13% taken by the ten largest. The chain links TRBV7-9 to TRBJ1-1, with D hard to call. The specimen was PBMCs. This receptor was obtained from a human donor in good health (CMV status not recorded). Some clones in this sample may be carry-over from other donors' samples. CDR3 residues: CASSSSSWGEAFF. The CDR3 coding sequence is TGTGCCAGCAGCTCAAGTAGTTGGGGTGAAGCTTTCTTT. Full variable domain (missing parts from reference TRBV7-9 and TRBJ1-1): DTGVSQNPRHKITKRGQNVTFRCDPISEHNRLYWYRQTLGQGPEFLTYFQNEAQLEKSRLLSDRFSAERPKGSFSTLEIQRTEQGDSAMYLCASSSSSWGEAFFGQGTRLTVV.